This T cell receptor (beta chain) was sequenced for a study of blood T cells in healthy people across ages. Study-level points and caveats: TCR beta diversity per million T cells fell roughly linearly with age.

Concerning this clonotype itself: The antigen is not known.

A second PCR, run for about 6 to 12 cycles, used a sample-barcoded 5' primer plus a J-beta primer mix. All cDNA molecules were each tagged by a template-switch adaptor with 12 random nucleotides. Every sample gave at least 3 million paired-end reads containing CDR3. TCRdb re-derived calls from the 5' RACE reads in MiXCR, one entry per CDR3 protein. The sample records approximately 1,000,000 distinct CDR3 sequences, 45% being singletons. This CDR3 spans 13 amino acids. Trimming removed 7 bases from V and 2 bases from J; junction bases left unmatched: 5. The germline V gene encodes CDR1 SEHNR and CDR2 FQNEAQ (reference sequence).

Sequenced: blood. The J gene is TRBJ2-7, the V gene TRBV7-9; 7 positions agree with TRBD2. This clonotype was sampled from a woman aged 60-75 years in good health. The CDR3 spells CASTGTTTYEQYF. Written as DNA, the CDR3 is TGTGCCAGCACCGGGACTACCACCTACGAGCAGTACTTC.